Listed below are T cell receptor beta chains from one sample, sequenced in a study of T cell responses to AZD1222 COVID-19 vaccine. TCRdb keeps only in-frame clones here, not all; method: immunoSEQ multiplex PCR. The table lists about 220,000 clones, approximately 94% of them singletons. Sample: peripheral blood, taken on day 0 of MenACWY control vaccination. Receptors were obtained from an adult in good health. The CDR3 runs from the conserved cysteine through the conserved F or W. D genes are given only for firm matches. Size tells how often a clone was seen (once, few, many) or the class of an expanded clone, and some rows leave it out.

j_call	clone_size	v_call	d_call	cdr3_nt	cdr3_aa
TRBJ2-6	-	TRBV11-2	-	TGTGCCAGCAGCTTATCTGGGGCCAACGTCCTGACTTTC	CASSLSGANVLTF
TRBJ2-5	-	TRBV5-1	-	TGCGCCAGCAGCTGGCGGGACCAAGGGGTGGAGACCCAGTACTTC	CASSWRDQGVETQYF
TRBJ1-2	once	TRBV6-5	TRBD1	TGTGCCAGCAGATCCGGGACAGGGGGCTACACCTTC	CASRSGTGGYTF
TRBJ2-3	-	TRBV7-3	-	TGTGCCAGCAGCTTAACTATTACAGATACGCAGTATTTT	CASSLTITDTQYF
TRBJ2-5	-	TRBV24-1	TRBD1	TGTGCCACCTCACACGGGACAGGAGGGGAGACCCAGTACTTC	CATSHGTGGETQYF
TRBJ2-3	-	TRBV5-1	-	TGCGCCAGCAGAGAGGGGACGAGCACAGATACGCAGTATTTT	CASREGTSTDTQYF
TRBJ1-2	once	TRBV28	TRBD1	TGTGCCAGCAGTTTACCGCCCGGGACAGGGTGGGGCTACACCTTC	CASSLPPGTGWGYTF
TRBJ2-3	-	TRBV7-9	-	TGTGCCAGCAGCGTAGCGGAGGGGCGCACAGATACGCAGTATTTT	CASSVAEGRTDTQYF
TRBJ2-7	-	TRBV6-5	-	TGTGCCAGCAGTTACACTGACAACTACGAGCAGTACTTC	CASSYTDNYEQYF
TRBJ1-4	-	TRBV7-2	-	TGTGCCAGCAGCTTAGCGGGGGGAAAACTGTTTTTT	CASSLAGGKLFF
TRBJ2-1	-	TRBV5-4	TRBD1	TGTGCCAGCAGCCTACGGACAGGTGATCAGTTCTTC	CASSLRTGDQFF
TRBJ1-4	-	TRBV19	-	TGTGCCACCGCATTTGCAACTAATGAAAAACTGTTTTTT	CATAFATNEKLFF
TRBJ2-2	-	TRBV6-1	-	TGTGCCAGCTCCCGGGGGGCTATGAACACCGGGGAGCTGTTTTTT	CASSRGAMNTGELFF
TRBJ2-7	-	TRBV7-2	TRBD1	TGTGCCAGCAGCCTGAGGGACAGCTTCTACGAGCAGTACTTC	CASSLRDSFYEQYF
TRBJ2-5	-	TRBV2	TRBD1	TGTGCCACAGGGGGTAAACGGTGGGAGACCCAGTACTTC	CATGGKRWETQYF
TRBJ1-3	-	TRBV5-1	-	TGCGCCAGCAGCTTGGGAGCTGGAAACACCATATATTTT	CASSLGAGNTIYF
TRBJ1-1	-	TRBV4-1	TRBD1	TGCGCCAGCAGCCAAGCGACACAGGGGCTTAACACTGAAGCTTTCTTT	CASSQATQGLNTEAFF
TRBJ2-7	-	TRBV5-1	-	TGCGCCAGCAGAGACGACGGTCGAAGCTCCTACGAGCAGTACTTC	CASRDDGRSSYEQYF
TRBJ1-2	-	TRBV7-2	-	TGTGCCAGCAGCCTGAGCGGCTATGGCTACACCTTC	CASSLSGYGYTF
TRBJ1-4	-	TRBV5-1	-	TGCGCCAGCAGAGCCCAGGGGACTAATGAAAAACTGTTTTTT	CASRAQGTNEKLFF
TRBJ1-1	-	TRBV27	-	TGTGCCAGCTTCCGGGGCACGGGAGGAAAAACTGAAGCTTTCTTT	CASFRGTGGKTEAFF
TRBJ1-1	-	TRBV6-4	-	TGTGCCAGCAGTGCCGGTGCGAACACTGAAGCTTTCTTT	CASSAGANTEAFF
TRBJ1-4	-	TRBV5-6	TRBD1	TGTGCCAGCAGCAGCATAGGGACAGGGTATCTCGATGAAAAACTGTTTTTT	CASSSIGTGYLDEKLFF
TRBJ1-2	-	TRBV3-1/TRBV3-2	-	TGTGCCAGCAGTCAAACGTCGGTTGTCTTCGGCTACACCTTC	CASSQTSVVFGYTF
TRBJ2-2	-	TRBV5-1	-	TGCGCCAGCAGCTCCGGGACACTGAACACCGGGGAGCTGTTTTTT	CASSSGTLNTGELFF
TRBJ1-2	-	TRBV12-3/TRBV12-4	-	TGTGCCAGCAGTTTCTTACAGGGCTATGGCTACACCTTC	CASSFLQGYGYTF
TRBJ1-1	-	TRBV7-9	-	TGTGCCAGCAGCTTAGTGCTGGGCTGGAACACTGAAGCTTTCTTT	CASSLVLGWNTEAFF
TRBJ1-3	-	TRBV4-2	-	TGTGCCAGCAGCCATGGGGGGTCCGTCGGAAACACCATATATTTT	CASSHGGSVGNTIYF
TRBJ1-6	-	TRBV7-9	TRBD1	TGTGCCAGCAGCCCCGGGACAGGGGGACGGTCACCCCTCCACTTT	CASSPGTGGRSPLHF
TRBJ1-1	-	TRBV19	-	TGTGCCAGTAGTCGCCCCAGTTCGGGGGTGCTCACTGAAGCTTTCTTT	CASSRPSSGVLTEAFF
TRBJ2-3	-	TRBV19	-	TGTGCCAGTAGTACGGAGGGGGGCACAGATACGCAGTATTTT	CASSTEGGTDTQYF
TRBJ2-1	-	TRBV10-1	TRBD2	TGCGCCAGCAGTGAGCTTGTAGCGGGGGTGGGTGAGCAGTTCTTC	CASSELVAGVGEQFF
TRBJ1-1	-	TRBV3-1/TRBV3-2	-	TGTGCCAGCCAAGAGCAGGGATTGGGCACTGAAGCTTTCTTT	CASQEQGLGTEAFF
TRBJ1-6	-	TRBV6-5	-	TGTGCCAGCAGTTACGCTCGGGTAAAGAGTTCACCCCTCCACTTT	CASSYARVKSSPLHF
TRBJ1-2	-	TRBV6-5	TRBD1	TGTGCCAGCAGAGGACAGGGAGGGCACTATGGCTACACCTTC	CASRGQGGHYGYTF
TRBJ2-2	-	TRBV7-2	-	TGTGCCAGCAGCATGAGACAGGGGAGGGACACCGGGGAGCTGTTTTTT	CASSMRQGRDTGELFF
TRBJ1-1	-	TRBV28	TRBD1	TGTGCCAGCAGTTTACCCCGACAGGGAGTCACTGAAGCTTTCTTT	CASSLPRQGVTEAFF
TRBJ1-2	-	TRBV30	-	TGTGCCTGGAGTCCACAGACGTTCACCTATGGCTACACCTTC	CAWSPQTFTYGYTF